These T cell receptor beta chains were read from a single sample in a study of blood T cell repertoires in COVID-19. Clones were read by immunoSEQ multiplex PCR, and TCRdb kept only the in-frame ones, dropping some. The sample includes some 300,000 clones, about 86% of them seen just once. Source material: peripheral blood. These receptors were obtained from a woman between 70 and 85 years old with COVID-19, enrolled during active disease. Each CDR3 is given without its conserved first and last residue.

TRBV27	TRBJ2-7	ASSLGGFYEQY
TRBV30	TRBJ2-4	AWSVPGDKNIQY
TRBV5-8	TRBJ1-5	ASSATGVGNQPQH
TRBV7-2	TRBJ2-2	ASSRPTSGGRGELF
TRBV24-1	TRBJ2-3	ATSDPNWTSGGPQY
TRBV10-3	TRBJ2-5	AISESIQGLQTQY
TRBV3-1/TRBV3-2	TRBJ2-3	ASSSYSRGAGDTQY
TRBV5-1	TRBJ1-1	ASSLARGMNTEAF
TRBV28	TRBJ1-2	ASRRHPGQGRDGYT
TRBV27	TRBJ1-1	ASSTWQWGDEAF
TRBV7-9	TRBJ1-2	ASSLDTTNYGYT
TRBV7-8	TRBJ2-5	ASSPSGGEVETQY
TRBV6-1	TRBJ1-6	ASSEDRGQGNSPLH
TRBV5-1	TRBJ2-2	ATAGTGDTGELF
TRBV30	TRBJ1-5	AWSVQANQPQH
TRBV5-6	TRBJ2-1	ASSLLAGTREQF
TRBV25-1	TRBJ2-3	ASRTGLGDTQY
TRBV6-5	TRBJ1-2	ASSPTAGVPYGYT
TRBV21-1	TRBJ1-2	ASSSHSGRDRGGYT
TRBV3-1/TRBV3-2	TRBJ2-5	ASSPGQGVQETQY
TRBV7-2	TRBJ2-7	ASSVTSGDDEQY
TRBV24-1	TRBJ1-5	ATPKQGPHLHQPQH
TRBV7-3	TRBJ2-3	ASSQGVATDTQY
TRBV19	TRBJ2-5	ASSTGLQETQY
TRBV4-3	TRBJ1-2	ASSQVWGGASNYGYT
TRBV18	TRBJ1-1	ASSPNNRGHDTEAF
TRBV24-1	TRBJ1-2	ATSDPWTGGGYT
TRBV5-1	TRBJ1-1	ASSYLDTTNSEAF
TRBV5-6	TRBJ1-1	ASSLRGTEAF
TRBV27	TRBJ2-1	ANLLAGGYNEQF
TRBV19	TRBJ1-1	ASIPTGGLPEAF
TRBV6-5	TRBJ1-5	ASRRDSVQGTQH
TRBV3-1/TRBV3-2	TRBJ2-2	ASSHRRGGTGELF
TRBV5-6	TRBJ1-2	ASSFLDRPLDGYT
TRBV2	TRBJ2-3	ASSPLRLAGGTSTDTQY
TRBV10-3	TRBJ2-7	ALGTGGGEQY
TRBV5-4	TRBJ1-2	ASSSGVGYT
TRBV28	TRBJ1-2	ASRGGRNGYT